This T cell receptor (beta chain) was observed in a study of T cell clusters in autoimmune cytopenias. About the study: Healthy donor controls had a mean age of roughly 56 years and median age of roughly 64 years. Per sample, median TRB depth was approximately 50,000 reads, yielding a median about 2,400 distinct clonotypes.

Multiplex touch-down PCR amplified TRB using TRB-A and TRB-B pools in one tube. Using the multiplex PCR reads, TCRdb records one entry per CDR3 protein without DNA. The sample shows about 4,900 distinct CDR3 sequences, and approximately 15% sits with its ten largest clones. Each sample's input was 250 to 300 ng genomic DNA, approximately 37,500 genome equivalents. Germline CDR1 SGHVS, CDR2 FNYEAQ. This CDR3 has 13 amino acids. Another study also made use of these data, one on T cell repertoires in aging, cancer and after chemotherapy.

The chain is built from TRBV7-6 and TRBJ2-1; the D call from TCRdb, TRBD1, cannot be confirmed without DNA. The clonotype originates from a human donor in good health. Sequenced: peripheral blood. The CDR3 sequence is CASSLVSGVEQFF.